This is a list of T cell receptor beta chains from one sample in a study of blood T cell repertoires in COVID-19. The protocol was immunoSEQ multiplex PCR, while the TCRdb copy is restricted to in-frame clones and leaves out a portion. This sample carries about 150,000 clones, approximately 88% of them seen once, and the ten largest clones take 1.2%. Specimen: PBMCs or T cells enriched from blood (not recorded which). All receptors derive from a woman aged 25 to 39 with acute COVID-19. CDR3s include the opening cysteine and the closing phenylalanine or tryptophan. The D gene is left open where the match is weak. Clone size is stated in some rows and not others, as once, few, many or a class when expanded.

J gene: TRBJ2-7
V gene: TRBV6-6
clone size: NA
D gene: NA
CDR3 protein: CASSKDGYEQYF

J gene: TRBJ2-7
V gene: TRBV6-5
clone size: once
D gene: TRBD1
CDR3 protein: CASSYSTGARSYEQYF

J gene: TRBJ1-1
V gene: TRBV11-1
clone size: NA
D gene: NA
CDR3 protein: CASSSQRRTEAFF

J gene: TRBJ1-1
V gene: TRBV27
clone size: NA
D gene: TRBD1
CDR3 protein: CASSLSTGTNTEAFF

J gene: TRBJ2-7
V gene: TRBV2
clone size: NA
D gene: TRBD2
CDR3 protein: CASSGLAGVLRQYF

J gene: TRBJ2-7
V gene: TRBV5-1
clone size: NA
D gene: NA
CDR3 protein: CASSLQESYEQYF

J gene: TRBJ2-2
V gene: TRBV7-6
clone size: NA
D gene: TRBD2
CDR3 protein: CASSLAAGPNTGELFF

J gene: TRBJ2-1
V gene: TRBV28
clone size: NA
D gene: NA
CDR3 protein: CASSLSLYNEQFF

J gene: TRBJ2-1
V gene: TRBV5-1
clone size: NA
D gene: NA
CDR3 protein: CASSLVAGFDEQFF

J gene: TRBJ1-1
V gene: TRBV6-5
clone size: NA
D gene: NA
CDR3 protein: CASSYSSRVLNTEAFF

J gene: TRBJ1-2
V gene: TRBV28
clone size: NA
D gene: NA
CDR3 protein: CASSSAGLNYGYTF

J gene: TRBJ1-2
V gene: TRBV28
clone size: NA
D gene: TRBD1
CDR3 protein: CASSSPGGDGYTF

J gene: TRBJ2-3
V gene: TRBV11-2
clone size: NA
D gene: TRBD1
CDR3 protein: CASSNRDRGPQDTQYF

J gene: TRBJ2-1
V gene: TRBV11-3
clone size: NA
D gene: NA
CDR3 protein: CASSLDGGSSGNEQFF

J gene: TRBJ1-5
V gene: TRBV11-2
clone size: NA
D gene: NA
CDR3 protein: CASSSMLNRVKRPQHF

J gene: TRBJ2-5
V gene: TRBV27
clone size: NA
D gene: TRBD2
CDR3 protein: CASSRGLAGVLLQETQYF

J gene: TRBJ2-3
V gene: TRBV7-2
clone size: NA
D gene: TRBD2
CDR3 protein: CASSLLAGGADTQYF

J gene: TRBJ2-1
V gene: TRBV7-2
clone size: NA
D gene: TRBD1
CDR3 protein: CASSLIRSLRDRVNEQFF

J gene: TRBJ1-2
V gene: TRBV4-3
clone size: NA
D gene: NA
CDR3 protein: CASSQDRLPDGGYTF

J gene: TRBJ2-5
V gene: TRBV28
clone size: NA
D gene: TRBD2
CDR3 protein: CASSTNREGETQYF

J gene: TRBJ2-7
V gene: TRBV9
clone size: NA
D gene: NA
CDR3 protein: CASSVGGESYEQYF

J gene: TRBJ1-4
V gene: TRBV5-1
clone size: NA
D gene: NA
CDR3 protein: CASSSARSSQVANEKLFF

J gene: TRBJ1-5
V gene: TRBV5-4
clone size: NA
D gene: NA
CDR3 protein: CASSSQGQPQHF

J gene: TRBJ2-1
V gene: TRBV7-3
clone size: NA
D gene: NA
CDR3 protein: CASSSYNNEQFF

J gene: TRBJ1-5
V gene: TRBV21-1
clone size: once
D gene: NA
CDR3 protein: CASSPRRTGRDQPQHF

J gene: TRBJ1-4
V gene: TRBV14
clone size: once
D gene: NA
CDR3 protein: CASSQWWAEKLFF

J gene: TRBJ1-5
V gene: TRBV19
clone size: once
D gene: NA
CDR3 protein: CASSISGQYNQPQHF

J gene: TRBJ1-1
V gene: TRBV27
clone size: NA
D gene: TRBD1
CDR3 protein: CASSLTGGTLFMNTEAFF

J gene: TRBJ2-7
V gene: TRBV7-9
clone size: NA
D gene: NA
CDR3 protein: CASSPVVATSSYEQYF

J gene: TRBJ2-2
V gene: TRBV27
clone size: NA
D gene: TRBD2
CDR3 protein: CARGGSDTGELFF

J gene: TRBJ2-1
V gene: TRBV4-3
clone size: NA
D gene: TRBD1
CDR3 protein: CASSQDPSGTEYNEQFF

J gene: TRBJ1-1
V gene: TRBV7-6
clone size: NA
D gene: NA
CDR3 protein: CASSLGARGEAFF

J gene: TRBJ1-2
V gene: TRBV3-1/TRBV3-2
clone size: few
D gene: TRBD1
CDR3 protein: CASGGSGGRVYGYTF

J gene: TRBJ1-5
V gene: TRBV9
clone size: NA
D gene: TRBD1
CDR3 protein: CASSPGQVGQPQHF

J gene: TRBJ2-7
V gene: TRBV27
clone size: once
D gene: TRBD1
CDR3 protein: CASSFRDRGGYEQYF